This TCR beta chain was observed in a study of blood T cell repertoires in COVID-19. The overall study: Sites across the United States, Italy and Spain contributed samples from acute and convalescent COVID-19. In each case, the material was cDNA or gDNA derived from T cells, B-cell-depleted T cells, or PBMCs.

This CDR3 has 16 residues. V lost 3 bases to trimming and J lost 2 bases; unmatched junction nucleotides: 5. The V gene's germline CDR1 is SGHTA and CDR2 FQGTGA. How the authors handled the data: Quantification of nucleated cells was approximated via reference gene primer amplification. Produced via immunoSEQ multiplex PCR; TCRdb's table is partial and in-frame only. V and J calls and clone size are as listed in that table; D and trimming were resolved from the DNA. The sample consists of some 240,000 clones, approximately 91% of them appearing once. This receptor was taken from a man aged 60 to 75 who had recovered from COVID-19. V is TRBV7-3 and J is TRBJ2-3; 10 nucleotides align to TRBD1. The sample comprised peripheral blood. In DNA, the CDR3 is TGTGCCAGCAGCTTGCCGACAGGGGGCCACACAGATACGCAGTATTTT. It yields the protein CASSLPTGGHTDTQYF.